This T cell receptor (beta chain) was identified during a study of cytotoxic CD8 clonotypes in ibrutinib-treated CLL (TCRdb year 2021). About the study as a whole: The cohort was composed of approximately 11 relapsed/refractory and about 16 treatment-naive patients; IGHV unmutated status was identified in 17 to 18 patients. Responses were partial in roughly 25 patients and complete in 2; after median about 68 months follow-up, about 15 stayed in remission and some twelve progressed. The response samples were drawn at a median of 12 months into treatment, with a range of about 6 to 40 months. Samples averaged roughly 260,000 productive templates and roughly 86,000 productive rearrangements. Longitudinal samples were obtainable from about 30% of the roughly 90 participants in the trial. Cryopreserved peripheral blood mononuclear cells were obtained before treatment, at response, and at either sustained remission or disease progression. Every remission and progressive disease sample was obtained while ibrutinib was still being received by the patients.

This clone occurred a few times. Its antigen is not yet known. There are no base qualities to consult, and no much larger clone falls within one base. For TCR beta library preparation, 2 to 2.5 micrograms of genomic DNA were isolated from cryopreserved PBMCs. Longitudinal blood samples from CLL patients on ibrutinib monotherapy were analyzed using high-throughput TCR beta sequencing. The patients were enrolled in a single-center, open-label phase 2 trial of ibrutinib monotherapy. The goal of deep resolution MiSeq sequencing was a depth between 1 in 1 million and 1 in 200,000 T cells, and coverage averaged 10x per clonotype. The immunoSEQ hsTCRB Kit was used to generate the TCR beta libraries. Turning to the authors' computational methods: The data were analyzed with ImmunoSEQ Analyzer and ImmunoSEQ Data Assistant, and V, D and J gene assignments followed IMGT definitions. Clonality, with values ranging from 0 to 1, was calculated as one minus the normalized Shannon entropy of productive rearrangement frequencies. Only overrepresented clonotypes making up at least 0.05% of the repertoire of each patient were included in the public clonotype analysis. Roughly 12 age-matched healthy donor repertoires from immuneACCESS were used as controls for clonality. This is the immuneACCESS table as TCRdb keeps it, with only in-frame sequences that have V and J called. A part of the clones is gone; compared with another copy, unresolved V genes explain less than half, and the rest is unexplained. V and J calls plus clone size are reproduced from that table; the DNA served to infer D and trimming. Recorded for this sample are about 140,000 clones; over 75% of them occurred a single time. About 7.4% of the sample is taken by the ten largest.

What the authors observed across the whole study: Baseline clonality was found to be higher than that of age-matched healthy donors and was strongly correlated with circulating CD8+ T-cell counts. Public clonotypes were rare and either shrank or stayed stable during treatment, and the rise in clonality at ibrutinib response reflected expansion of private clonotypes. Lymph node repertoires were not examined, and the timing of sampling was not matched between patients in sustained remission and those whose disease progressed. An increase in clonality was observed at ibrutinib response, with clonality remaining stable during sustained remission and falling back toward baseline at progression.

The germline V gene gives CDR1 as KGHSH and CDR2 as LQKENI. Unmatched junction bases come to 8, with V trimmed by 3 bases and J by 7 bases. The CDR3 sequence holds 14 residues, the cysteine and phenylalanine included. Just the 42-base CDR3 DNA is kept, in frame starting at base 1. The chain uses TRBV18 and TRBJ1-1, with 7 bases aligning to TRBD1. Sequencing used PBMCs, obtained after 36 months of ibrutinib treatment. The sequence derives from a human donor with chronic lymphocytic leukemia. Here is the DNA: TGTGCCAGCTCACCGGGACAGACCTTGTATGAAGCTTTCTTT. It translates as CASSPGQTLYEAFF.